This TCR beta chain was captured by sequencing in a study of vaccination and CD4 T cells after COVID-19. Study as a whole: At day 14 and again at days 161 to 241 post-vaccination, a few convalescent patients were sampled.

Noted time point: late sampling 161 to 241 days after vaccination in three convalescent patients. Treatment in this sample: approximately 9-day PBMC culture with coronavirus spike peptide pools or control peptides (ViraFEST assay). About this clonotype itself: Its antigen is not known.

General study points: Convalescent patients had a median approximately 86% of post-vaccine SARS-CoV-2-reactive clones that were detected only after vaccination, not before it.

The CDR3 is made up of 15 amino acids. Germline loops: CDR1 LNHNV, CDR2 YYDKDF (reference sequence). The V end lost 0 bases, the J end lost 0 bases, and 8 bases lay between the germline ends. With the Oncomine TCR Beta short-read assay, DNA from cultured CD4+ T cells was sequenced. One entry per CDR3 protein, called by TCRdb with MiXCR from the PCR reads. Counted here are roughly 23,000 distinct CDR3 sequences, under 40% occurring once; the ten biggest clones make up 25% to 30%. The genes are TRBV15 and TRBJ2-5; D possibly corresponds to TRBD2 (5 bases). The receptor was derived from a human donor who had recovered from COVID-19. This specimen was CD4+ T cells from blood, cultured in vitro, taken about 7 months after SARS-CoV-2 vaccination. The CDR3 protein is CATSRDLGDQETQYF. As DNA, the CDR3 is TGTGCCACCAGCAGAGATTTGGGAGACCAAGAGACCCAGTACTTC.